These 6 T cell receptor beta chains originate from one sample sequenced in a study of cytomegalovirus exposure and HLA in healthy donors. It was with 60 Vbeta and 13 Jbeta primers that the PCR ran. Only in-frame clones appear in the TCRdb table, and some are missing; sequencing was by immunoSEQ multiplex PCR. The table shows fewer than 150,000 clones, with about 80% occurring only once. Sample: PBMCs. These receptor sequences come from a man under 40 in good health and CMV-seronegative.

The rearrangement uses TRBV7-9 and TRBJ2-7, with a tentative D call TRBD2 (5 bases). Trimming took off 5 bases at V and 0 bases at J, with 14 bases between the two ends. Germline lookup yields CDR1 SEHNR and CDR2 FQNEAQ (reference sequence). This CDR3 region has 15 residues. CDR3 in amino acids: CASSPSSVVSYEQYF. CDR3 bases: TGTGCCAGCAGCCCGAGTAGCGTCGTCTCCTACGAGCAGTACTTC.

The CDR3, as DNA: TGTGCCAGCACCGCCAGGTTGCAGGCCTCCTACGAGCAGTACTTC. Its translation is CASTARLQASYEQYF. The chain employs TRBV2 and TRBJ2-7; no reliable D call. Germline V lookup: CDR1 SNHLY, CDR2 FYNNEI. V was clipped by 7 bases and J by 0 bases, with 16 bases between them. This CDR3 contains 15 residues.

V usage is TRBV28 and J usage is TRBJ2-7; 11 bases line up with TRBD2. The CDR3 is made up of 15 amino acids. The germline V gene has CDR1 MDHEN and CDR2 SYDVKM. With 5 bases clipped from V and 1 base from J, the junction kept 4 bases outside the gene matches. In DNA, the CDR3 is TGTGCCAGCAGTCCCGGGACTAGCGGTTCCTACGAGCAGTACTTC. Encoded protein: CASSPGTSGSYEQYF.

DNA of the CDR3: TGTGCCAGCAGCCCTAGCGGGCTCAACAATGAGCAGTTCTTC. Encoded protein: CASSPSGLNNEQFF. The chain combines TRBV7-2 with TRBJ2-1, with 8 bases identical to TRBD2. The germline V gene has CDR1 SGHTA and CDR2 FQGNSA. Trimming cost V 5 bases and J 5 bases; bases outside gene matches: 5. The CDR3 is made up of 14 amino acids.

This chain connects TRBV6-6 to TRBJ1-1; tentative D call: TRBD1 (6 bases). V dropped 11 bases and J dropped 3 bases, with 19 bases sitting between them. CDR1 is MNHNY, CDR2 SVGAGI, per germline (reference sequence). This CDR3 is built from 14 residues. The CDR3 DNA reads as TGTGCCGCCGGCGGGGGAGGACAGTACACTGAAGCTTTCTTT. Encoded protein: CAAGGGGQYTEAFF.

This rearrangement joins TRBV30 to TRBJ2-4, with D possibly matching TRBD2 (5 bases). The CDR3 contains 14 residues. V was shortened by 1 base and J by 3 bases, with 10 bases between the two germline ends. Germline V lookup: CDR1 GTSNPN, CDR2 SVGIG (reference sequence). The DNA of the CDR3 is TGTGCCTGGAGTGGTGGGAGAGGCAAAAACATTCAGTACTTC. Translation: CAWSGGRGKNIQYF.